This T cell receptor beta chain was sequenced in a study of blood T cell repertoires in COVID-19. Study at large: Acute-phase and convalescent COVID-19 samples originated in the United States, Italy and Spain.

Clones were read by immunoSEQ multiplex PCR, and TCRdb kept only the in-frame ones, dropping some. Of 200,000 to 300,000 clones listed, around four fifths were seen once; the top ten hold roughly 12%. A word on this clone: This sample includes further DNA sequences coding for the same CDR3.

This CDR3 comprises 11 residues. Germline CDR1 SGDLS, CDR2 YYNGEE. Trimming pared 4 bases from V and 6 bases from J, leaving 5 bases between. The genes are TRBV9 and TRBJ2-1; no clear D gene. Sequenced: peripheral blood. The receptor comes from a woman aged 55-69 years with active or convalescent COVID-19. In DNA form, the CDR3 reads TGTGCCAGCAGCTCCCGCAATGAGCAGTTCTTC. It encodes CASSSRNEQFF.